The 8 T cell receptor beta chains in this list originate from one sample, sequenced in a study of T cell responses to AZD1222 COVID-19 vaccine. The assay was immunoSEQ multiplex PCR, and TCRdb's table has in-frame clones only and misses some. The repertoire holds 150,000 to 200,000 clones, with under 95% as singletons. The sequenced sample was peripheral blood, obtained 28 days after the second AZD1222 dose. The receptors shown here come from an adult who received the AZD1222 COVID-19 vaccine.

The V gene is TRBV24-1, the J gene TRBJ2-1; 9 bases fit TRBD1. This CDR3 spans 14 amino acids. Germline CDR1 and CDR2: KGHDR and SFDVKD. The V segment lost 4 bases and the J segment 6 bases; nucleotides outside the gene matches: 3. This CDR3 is CATSEGQGGNEQFF. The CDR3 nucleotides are TGTGCCACCAGTGAGGGACAGGGAGGCAATGAGCAGTTCTTC.

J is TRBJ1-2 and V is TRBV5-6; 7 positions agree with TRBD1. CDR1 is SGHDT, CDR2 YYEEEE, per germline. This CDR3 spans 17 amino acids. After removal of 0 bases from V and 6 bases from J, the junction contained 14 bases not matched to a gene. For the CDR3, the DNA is TGTGCCAGCAGCTTGGGTGGGGCCTCAGGGGGATTGGATGGCTACACCTTC. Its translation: CASSLGGASGGLDGYTF. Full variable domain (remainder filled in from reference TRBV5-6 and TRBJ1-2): DAGVTQSPTHLIKTRGQQVTLRCSPKSGHDTVSWYQQALGQGPQFIFQYYEEEERQRGNFPDRFSGHQFPNYSSELNVNALLLGDSALYLCASSLGGASGGLDGYTFGSGTRLTVV.

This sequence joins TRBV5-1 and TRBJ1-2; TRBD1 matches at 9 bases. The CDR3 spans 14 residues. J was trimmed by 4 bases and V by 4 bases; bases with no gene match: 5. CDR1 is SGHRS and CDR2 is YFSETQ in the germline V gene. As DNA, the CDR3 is TGCGCCAGCAGCATACAGGGGGCTTTCTATGGCTACACCTTC. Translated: CASSIQGAFYGYTF.

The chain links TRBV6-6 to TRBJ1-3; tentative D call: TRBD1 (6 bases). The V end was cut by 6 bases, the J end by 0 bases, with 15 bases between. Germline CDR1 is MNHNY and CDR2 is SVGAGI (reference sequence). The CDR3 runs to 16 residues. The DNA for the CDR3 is TGTGCCAGCAGCGGCCGGGGACACAGCTCTGGAAACACCATATATTTT. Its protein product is CASSGRGHSSGNTIYF.

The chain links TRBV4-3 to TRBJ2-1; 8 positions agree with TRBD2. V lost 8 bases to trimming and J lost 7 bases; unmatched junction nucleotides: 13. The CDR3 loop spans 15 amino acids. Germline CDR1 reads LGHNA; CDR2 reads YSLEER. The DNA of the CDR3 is TGCGCCAGCCAAAAGCTGGCTAGCGGGCAGAATGAGCAGTTCTTC. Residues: CASQKLASGQNEQFF.

The DNA of the CDR3 is TGTGCCAGCAGCTTAGGAGGAGGTTTCGGACAGGGGCGCCTGAACACTGAAGCTTTCTTT. Residues: CASSLGGGFGQGRLNTEAFF. This sequence joins TRBV7-6 and TRBJ1-1; the match to TRBD1 covers 9 bases. The CDR3 extends over 20 amino acids. The ends lost 1 base at V and 0 bases at J; junction bases unmatched: 15. Germline CDR1 is SGHVS and CDR2 is FNYEAQ.

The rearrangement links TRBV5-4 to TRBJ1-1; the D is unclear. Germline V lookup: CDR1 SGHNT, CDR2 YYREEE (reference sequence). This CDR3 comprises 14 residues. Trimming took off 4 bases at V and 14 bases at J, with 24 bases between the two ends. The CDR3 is CASSPGGLRSKLFF. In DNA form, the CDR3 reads TGTGCCAGCAGCCCCGGTGGTCTCCGATCGAAGCTGTTCTTT.

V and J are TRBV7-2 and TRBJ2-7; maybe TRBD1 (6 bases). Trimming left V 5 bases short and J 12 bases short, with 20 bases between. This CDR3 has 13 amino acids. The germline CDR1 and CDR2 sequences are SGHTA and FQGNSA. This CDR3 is CASSIRQVEGRYF. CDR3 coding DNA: TGTGCCAGCAGCATACGACAGGTCGAGGGGCGGTACTTC.